Presented here are 21 T cell receptor beta chains from one specimen sequenced in a study of blood T cells in healthy people across ages. Using a J-beta primer mix together with a sample-barcoded 5' primer, a second PCR was run for roughly 6 to 12 cycles. TCRdb reprocessed the 5' RACE reads via MiXCR and lists one record per CDR3 protein. The table lists some 1.5 million distinct CDR3 sequences, 28% of them singletons. Sequenced sample: blood. These receptor sequences come from a woman in her 30s in good health.

This clonotype was seen at least ten times. The chain couples TRBV5-1 to TRBJ2-7; TRBD1 matches 9 bases. Trimming took 2 bases from V and 4 from J; bases not matched to a gene: 7. The CDR3 length is 15 residues. Germline V gene data show CDR1 as SGHRS and CDR2 as YFSETQ. The CDR3: CASSFTGGEVYEQYF. The CDR3 coding sequence is TGCGCCAGCAGCTTCACAGGGGGCGAGGTTTACGAGCAGTACTTC. Complete variable domain (other parts from reference TRBV5-1 and TRBJ2-7): KAGVTQTPRYLIKTRGQQVTLSCSPISGHRSVSWYQQTPGQGLQFLFEYFSETQRNKGNFPGRFSGRQFSNSRSEMNVSTLELGDSALYLCASSFTGGEVYEQYFGPGTRLTVT.

The chain uses TRBV4-1 and TRBJ2-5, with D possibly being TRBD2 (6 bases). The CDR3 is 15 amino acids. Germline V gene lookup returns CDR1 MGHRA and CDR2 YSYEKL. Trimming shortened V by 2 bases and J by 5 bases, and 15 bases separated the two germline ends. The CDR3 sequence is CASSQSRGSGETQYF. As DNA, the CDR3 is TGCGCCAGCAGCCAAAGCCGGGGGAGTGGGGAGACCCAGTACTTC.

The genes are TRBV18 and TRBJ1-5; D remains unclear. In germline, CDR1 is KGHSH, CDR2 LQKENI. Deletions cut 6 bases from V and 1 base from J, with 13 bases between. The CDR3 runs 15 residues. CDR3 in DNA: TGTGCCAGCTCGCCAAATTTGGAGAGCAATCAGCCCCAGCATTTT. It yields the protein CASSPNLESNQPQHF.

This chain uses TRBV20-1 with TRBJ2-7; D ambiguous. Looked up from germline, CDR1 is DFQATT and CDR2 is SNEGSKA (reference sequence). V shed 0 bases and J shed 10 bases, with 10 bases lying between them. The CDR3 runs to 11 residues. CDR3 protein: CSARDPPAQYF. The DNA of the CDR3 is TGCAGTGCTAGAGATCCCCCGGCCCAGTACTTC.

This clonotype was seen at least ten times. The rearrangement links TRBV12-3 or TRBV12-4 to TRBJ2-5, with TRBD1 as a possible D gene (5 bases). This CDR3 contains 12 residues. V was clipped by 10 bases and J by 1 base, with 10 bases between them. The DNA of the CDR3 is TGTGCCACCTCGACAGCCCAAGAGACCCAGTACTTC. Translation gives CATSTAQETQYF.

This clonotype was detected many times. This chain links TRBV5-5 with TRBJ1-2; TRBD1 might be the D (5 bases). Germline loops: CDR1 SGHKS, CDR2 YYEKEE (reference sequence). V lost 0 bases and J lost 4, with 10 bases in between. This CDR3 contains 14 residues. CDR3 in DNA: TGTGCCAGCAGCTTGGAGTGGGGCACCTATGGCTACACCTTC. Translating it yields CASSLEWGTYGYTF.

This clonotype was observed a few times. The V call is TRBV7-2, the J call TRBJ2-1; 9 bases map to TRBD2. Germline values: CDR1 SGHTA, CDR2 FQGNSA. The V gene end was trimmed by 5 bases and the J gene end by 4 bases; junction bases not matched to a gene: 3. The CDR3 length is 14 residues. The CDR3, as DNA: TGTGCCAGCAGCATGCGGGGGGGGTACAATGAGCAGTTCTTC. This encodes CASSMRGGYNEQFF.

There are many counts of this clonotype. The rearrangement links TRBV18 to TRBJ1-1; a weak D match, TRBD1 (5 bases). The germline V and J ends were trimmed by 4 bases and 5 bases, with 11 bases remaining between them. The CDR3 is 13 residues long. Germline lookup yields CDR1 KGHSH and CDR2 LQKENI. The chain's CDR3 is CASSRGGGTEAFF. The CDR3 nucleotides are TGTGCCAGCTCACGGGGCGGGGGGACTGAAGCTTTCTTT.

This clonotype was detected a few times. This chain connects TRBV5-1 to TRBJ2-7, with no clear D. V gave up 7 bases and J gave up 1 base, with 15 bases separating them. Germline CDR1 and CDR2: SGHRS and YFSETQ. The CDR3 has 14 residues. The CDR3 is CASSPTLLSYEQYF. In DNA, the CDR3 is TGCGCCAGCTCCCCGACTCTGCTTTCCTACGAGCAGTACTTC. The full variable domain, with the rest looked up from reference TRBV5-1 and TRBJ2-7, is KAGVTQTPRYLIKTRGQQVTLSCSPISGHRSVSWYQQTPGQGLQFLFEYFSETQRNKGNFPGRFSGRQFSNSRSEMNVSTLELGDSALYLCASSPTLLSYEQYFGPGTRLTVT.

J is TRBJ2-2 and V is TRBV27; D gene uncertain. Deletions cut 6 bases from V and 8 bases from J, with 10 bases between. Germline values: CDR1 MNHEY, CDR2 SMNVEV (reference sequence). This CDR3 is 12 amino acids long. The CDR3 DNA sequence: TGTGCCAGCAGGCCCTGGGAAGGGGAGCTGTTTTTT. It codes for CASRPWEGELFF.

This chain connects TRBV20-1 to TRBJ2-7; D is uncertain. V lost 6 bases and J lost 0, with 18 bases in between. Germline V gene sequence: CDR1 DFQATT, CDR2 SNEGSKA (reference sequence). CDR3 length: 15 residues. The CDR3 DNA reads as TGCAGTGCGTCGTGGGCGGAATTAAGCTCCTACGAGCAGTACTTC. This translates into CSASWAELSSYEQYF.

This clonotype has more than one count but fewer than ten. The rearrangement uses TRBV27 and TRBJ2-7; 10 bases map to TRBD2. The trim removed 5 bases at V and 4 bases at J, leaving 14 bases unmatched. CDR1 is MNHEY, CDR2 SMNVEV, per germline (reference sequence). The CDR3 spans 17 residues. The CDR3 sequence: CASSNRLPGLARYEQYF. The CDR3 DNA follows: TGTGCCAGCAGTAATAGACTACCGGGACTAGCGCGGTACGAGCAGTACTTC.

The CDR3 DNA is TGTGCCAGCGAAGCGGGGGGGTCCTACAATGAGCAGTTCTTC. Translation: CASEAGGSYNEQFF. This sequence joins TRBV2 and TRBJ2-1, with TRBD2 identical over 10 bases. The germline V gene encodes CDR1 SNHLY and CDR2 FYNNEI. The CDR3 consists of 14 residues. V lost 8 bases, J lost 1 base, and 2 bases stayed unmatched.

This chain connects TRBV7-9 to TRBJ2-1; unclear D gene. Judging by the DNA end, TRBJ2-7 fits better; the J call may be wrong. Germline V gene lookup returns CDR1 SEHNR and CDR2 FQNEAQ (reference sequence). There are 12 residues in the CDR3. This chain's CDR3 is CASSLVGQEQYF. DNA for the CDR3: TGTGCCAGCAGCTTAGTCGGTCAAGAGCAGTACTTC.

This clonotype turned up a few times. The chain links TRBV28 to TRBJ1-1; D unclear. V lost 8 bases and J lost 6, with 19 bases in between. The length of the CDR3 is 14 residues. The germline V gene encodes CDR1 MDHEN and CDR2 SYDVKM. CDR3 loop: CASPSSGEGAEAFF. CDR3 coding DNA: TGTGCCAGCCCCTCGAGTGGGGAGGGAGCTGAAGCTTTCTTT.

This clonotype has just a few counts. The chain couples TRBV20-1 to TRBJ2-1; D ambiguous. Germline V gene data show CDR1 as DFQATT and CDR2 as SNEGSKA (reference sequence). Deletions cut 6 bases from V and 10 bases from J, with 13 bases between. The CDR3 covers 11 residues. CDR3 DNA sequence: TGCAGTGCCCCCAGCGACTTAGAGCAGTTCTTC. This sequence encodes CSAPSDLEQFF.

Comments on this clonotype: This may arise from a read error, as a much more abundant clone is one base away. J is TRBJ2-1 and V is TRBV5-1; 11 bases agree with TRBD2. Losses at the gene ends were 3 bases for V and 8 bases for J; bases not matched to a gene: 7. The CDR3 spans 15 residues. Germline V CDR1 and CDR2: SGHRS, YFSETQ. CDR3 residues: CASSSTSGERDEQFF. CDR3 DNA: TGCGCCAGCAGCTCGACTAGCGGGGAGAGGGATGAGCAGTTCTTC.

This clonotype was recorded once. Its ends do not fully match the called genes, so a read error is possible. The gene calls are TRBV27 and TRBJ2-3; no clear D. The CDR3 totals 15 residues. Germline CDR1 is MNHEY and CDR2 is SMNVEV (reference sequence). CDR3 in DNA: TGCGCCAGCAGTTTAAAAGAAGGGAGCACAGATACGCAGTATTTT. It is translated as CASSLKEGSTDTQYF.

The genes are TRBV5-1 and TRBJ1-1; D unclear. CDR3 length equals 15 residues. V was trimmed by 1 base and J by 2 bases, leaving 12 bases between them. Germline CDR1 SGHRS, CDR2 YFSETQ. The CDR3 spells CASSLLPSLNTEAFF. CDR3 DNA sequence: TGCGCCAGCAGCTTGTTACCGTCCCTTAACACTGAAGCTTTCTTT. The full variable domain, its missing parts supplied by reference TRBV5-1 and TRBJ1-1, is KAGVTQTPRYLIKTRGQQVTLSCSPISGHRSVSWYQQTPGQGLQFLFEYFSETQRNKGNFPGRFSGRQFSNSRSEMNVSTLELGDSALYLCASSLLPSLNTEAFFGQGTRLTVV.

This clonotype was seen only a few times. V usage is TRBV24-1 and J usage is TRBJ2-7, with 7 bases lining up with TRBD1. V lost 9 bases and J lost 3; bases outside the gene matches: 10. The length of the CDR3 is 14 residues. Germline lookup yields CDR1 KGHDR and CDR2 SFDVKD. The CDR3, as DNA: TGTGCCACCGGCCCAAGGGGGCGCTTCTACGAGCAGTACTTC. Amino acids: CATGPRGRFYEQYF.

V usage is TRBV10-3 and J usage is TRBJ1-5; 11 bases are a match to TRBD1. V shed 10 bases, J shed 2 bases, and the junction held 4 bases outside the gene matches. The CDR3 is 14 amino acids. Germline loops: CDR1 ENHRY, CDR2 SYGVKD. DNA of the CDR3: TGTGCCACCCGGGACAGGGGGGGCAATCAGCCCCAGCATTTT. It yields the protein CATRDRGGNQPQHF.